Given below is one T cell receptor beta chain in context. The data originate from a study of blood T cell repertoires in COVID-19. This CDR3 spans 13 amino acids. V lost 6 bases and J 1 base, leaving 9 bases between the germline ends. Germline V lookup: CDR1 MNHNY, CDR2 SVGAGI (reference sequence). Original processing methods: Scientists estimated how many nucleated cells there were by amplifying reference gene primers. Some clones are missing from TCRdb's copy, which holds only in-frame ones; the method was immunoSEQ multiplex PCR. Clone size and the V and J calls come from that table; the DNA yielded D and trimming. The sample contains tens of thousands of clones, about 85% of which appear only once.

The TCR was taken from a woman in her 70s in a cohort sampled during active COVID-19. The chain is built from TRBV6-6 and TRBJ1-1; a possible D gene is TRBD1 (5 bases). The source material was peripheral blood. CDR3: CASSRTRNTEAFF. The CDR3 DNA reads as TGTGCCAGCAGCCGGACAAGGAACACTGAAGCTTTCTTT.